This TCR beta chain was identified in a study of PD-1 blockade in classical Hodgkin lymphoma. Study details: On a schedule of every 2 weeks, patients received nivolumab 3 mg/kg intravenously.

Broader study findings: Newly diagnosed patients were reported to start with lower TCR diversity than healthy donors. Complete responders' diversity at baseline resembled that of newly diagnosed patients. There was a significant rise in CD4+ TCR diversity by C4D1, with no such rise for CD8+.

Comment on this clone: Its antigen is undetermined.

Each of the patients experienced relapse following autologous stem cell transplantation, and their brentuximab vedotin exposure differed. The protocol was immunoSEQ multiplex PCR, while the TCRdb copy is restricted to in-frame clones and leaves out a portion. The table has tens of thousands of clones, around 93% seen once. Sample: peripheral blood mononuclear cells (PBMCs), taken at baseline. The receptor's source is a human donor with classical Hodgkin lymphoma.

The CDR3 region is CASSPAGGLAGTGELFF. The CDR3 nucleotides read TGTGCCAGCAGTCCGGCCGGGGGACTAGCGGGAACCGGGGAGCTGTTTTTT. The rearrangement joins TRBV27 to TRBJ2-2; 13 positions agree with TRBD2. The CDR3 contains 17 residues. Germline CDR1 is MNHEY and CDR2 is SMNVEV (reference sequence). The ends lost 5 bases at V and 5 bases at J; junction bases unmatched: 8.